This TCR beta chain was sequenced during a study of cytomegalovirus exposure and HLA in healthy donors. On the study more broadly: T cells numbering some 170 million yielded 90 million to 140 million unique TCR beta sequences in an earlier analysis. General study points: Indistinguishability led to the exclusion of some V segments, TRBV6-2 and TRBV6-3 included. In vitro confirmation showed three CMV-associated chains to be CMV antigen specific.

With respect to this clone: Its antigen is not known.

Despite likely unrecorded immune exposures, the donors were nominally healthy at the time of sampling. This CDR3 has 13 amino acids. Germline-derived CDR1 and CDR2 are SGHRS and YFSETQ. Trimming took 3 bases from V and 3 from J, leaving 8 bases between them. Amplification used 60 Vbeta primers and 13 Jbeta primers. TCRdb keeps only in-frame clones here, not all; method: immunoSEQ multiplex PCR. The data hold some 150,000 clones, with around 81% observed a single time. The chain joins TRBV5-1 to TRBJ2-3, with D maybe TRBD1 (6 bases). The source of this sequence is a male donor in good health and CMV-seronegative. Sequencing was done on a sample of PBMCs. CDR3 amino acids: CASSYRDTDTQYF. CDR3 nucleotides: TGCGCCAGCAGCTACAGGGATACAGATACGCAGTATTTT.